The 26 T cell receptor beta chains below all came from one sample that was sequenced in a study of blood T cell repertoires in COVID-19. Produced via immunoSEQ multiplex PCR; TCRdb's table is partial and in-frame only. The sample lists under 200,000 clones; around four fifths were seen once. The sample comprised peripheral blood. These receptors came from a man between 65 and 85 years old who had recovered from COVID-19.

The chain couples TRBV6-2 or TRBV6-3 to TRBJ2-2, with TRBD1 identical over 7 bases. The CDR3 contains 16 residues. CDR1 is MNHEY, CDR2 SVGEGT, per germline. Unmatched junction bases numbered 15, after V lost 5 bases and J lost 9 bases. Here the CDR3 reads CASSRRASGGPRELFF. In DNA, the CDR3 is TGTGCCAGCAGTAGGCGGGCCTCAGGGGGACCTCGGGAGCTGTTTTTT.

The chain recombines TRBV6-5 with TRBJ2-1, with 9 bases matching TRBD1. This CDR3 has 15 residues. The trim removed 7 bases at V and 6 bases at J, leaving 10 bases unmatched. Germline assignment: CDR1 MNHEY and CDR2 SVGAGI. CDR3 nucleotide sequence: TGTGCCAGCACCCAAACAGGGGGCAGAGGCAATGAGCAGTTCTTC. This translates into CASTQTGGRGNEQFF.

V and J are TRBV28 and TRBJ1-1, with TRBD1 identical over 7 bases. The CDR3 runs 14 residues. The V segment lost 7 bases and the J segment 1 base; nucleotides outside the gene matches: 6. Germline loops: CDR1 MDHEN, CDR2 SYDVKM. CDR3 residues: CASTRDSWNTEAFF. CDR3 sequence (DNA): TGTGCCAGCACCCGGGACAGTTGGAACACTGAAGCTTTCTTT.

The chain carries TRBV29-1 and TRBJ1-1; D may be TRBD1 (6 bases). This CDR3 is built from 13 residues. CDR1 SQVTM and CDR2 ANQGSEA come from the germline V gene. V was shortened by 7 bases and J by 4 bases, with 16 bases between the two germline ends. The DNA for the CDR3 is TGCAGCGAGCCGACAGGAGCAGGCACTGAAGCTTTCTTT. Its translation is CSEPTGAGTEAFF.

The chain uses TRBV6-6 and TRBJ1-1; possible D gene TRBD1, 5 bases. The germline V and J ends were trimmed by 5 bases and 4 bases, with 17 bases remaining between them. The germline V gene encodes CDR1 MNHNY and CDR2 SVGAGI (reference sequence). The CDR3 has 15 amino acids. For the CDR3, the DNA is TGTGCCAGCAGTCGCCGACCCGACCAGGGCACTGAAGCTTTCTTT. Its protein is CASSRRPDQGTEAFF.

The rearrangement uses TRBV5-1 and TRBJ1-4; D gene ambiguous. V lost 4 bases and J lost 8, with 15 bases in between. This CDR3 comprises 14 residues. Germline V CDR1 and CDR2: SGHRS, YFSETQ. CDR3 loop: CASSPTRGNEKLFF. CDR3 nucleotides: TGCGCCAGCAGCCCTACGCGGGGTAACGAAAAACTGTTTTTT.

This chain links TRBV18 with TRBJ2-2, with 8 positions matching TRBD1. The CDR3 runs 16 residues. CDR1 KGHSH and CDR2 LQKENI come from the germline V gene. J was trimmed by 7 bases and V by 0 bases; bases with no gene match: 7. CDR3 loop: CASSPPAQGASGELFF. In DNA, the CDR3 is TGTGCCAGCTCACCACCGGCTCAGGGGGCGAGCGGGGAGCTGTTTTTT. The entire variable domain, with the rest obtained from reference TRBV18 and TRBJ2-2, is as follows: NAGVMQNPRHLVRRRGQEARLRCSPMKGHSHVYWYRQLPEEGLKFMVYLQKENIIDESGMPKERFSAEFPKEGPSILRIQQVVRGDSAAYFCASSPPAQGASGELFFGEGSRLTVL.

CDR3 DNA sequence: TGTGCCAGCAGCTTAGCATCCAGCTATGGCTACACCTTC. Protein sequence: CASSLASSYGYTF. The chain carries TRBV7-2 and TRBJ1-2; no clear D. This CDR3 region has 13 residues. V was pared by 0 bases and J by 4 bases, with 6 bases between. Germline-derived CDR1 and CDR2 are SGHTA and FQGNSA.

The V and J genes are TRBV2 and TRBJ2-7, with TRBD1 matching over 7 bases. CDR3 length: 13 amino acids. Germline-derived CDR1 and CDR2 are SNHLY and FYNNEI. Losses at the gene ends were 3 bases for V and 2 bases for J; bases not matched to a gene: 1. CDR3 sequence (DNA): TGTGCCAGCAGTGAGACAGGGCCCTACGAGCAGTACTTC. This encodes CASSETGPYEQYF.

The V call is TRBV5-4, the J call TRBJ2-4; D gene uncertain. Trimming cost V 5 bases and J 2 bases, with 17 bases left between them. Germline V gene data show CDR1 as SGHNT and CDR2 as YYREEE (reference sequence). The CDR3 is 16 residues long. This CDR3 is CASSPDLISSKNIQYF. Written as DNA, the CDR3 is TGTGCCAGCAGTCCTGACCTAATTAGCTCCAAAAACATTCAGTACTTC.

The chain links TRBV5-6 to TRBJ1-2; D might be TRBD1 (6 bases). The V end was cut by 3 bases, the J end by 1 base, with 19 bases between. There are 17 residues in the CDR3. Germline CDR1 and CDR2: SGHDT and YYEEEE. The CDR3 DNA reads TGTGCCAGCAGCTCGGAACTTGGACAGCCGGTTAACTATGGCTACACCTTC. Its translation: CASSSELGQPVNYGYTF.

The CDR3 region has the DNA TGTGCCAGCAGCCTAAACCGCCGGCGGGGTGGCTATGGCTACACCTTC. Translation: CASSLNRRRGGYGYTF. This rearrangement joins TRBV5-6 to TRBJ1-2; D is ambiguous. This CDR3 has 16 residues. Germline-derived CDR1 and CDR2 are SGHDT and YYEEEE. Trimming shortened V by 4 bases and J by 4 bases, and 20 bases separated the two germline ends.

The CDR3 sequence: CASSAGQGTSGANVLTF. For the CDR3, the DNA is TGTGCCAGCAGTGCTGGACAGGGCACTTCTGGGGCCAACGTCCTGACTTTC. The chain couples TRBV6-1 to TRBJ2-6; 8 nucleotides agree with TRBD1. CDR1 MNHNS and CDR2 SASEGT come from the germline V gene. V gave up 4 bases and J gave up 1 base; unmatched junction bases: 6. The CDR3 loop spans 17 amino acids.

The chain uses TRBV4-3 and TRBJ1-2, with 7 bases lining up with TRBD1. The CDR3 is 18 residues long. The J segment lost 0 bases and the V segment lost 0 bases, leaving 10 bases of the junction unmatched. Germline V gives CDR1 LGHNA, CDR2 YSLEER. CDR3 loop: CASSQEAAPGGANYGYTF. The CDR3 DNA reads as TGCGCCAGCAGCCAAGAAGCGGCCCCAGGGGGAGCTAACTATGGCTACACCTTC.

The CDR3 loop is CASSLLATNTEAFF. Written as DNA, the CDR3 is TGTGCCAGCAGCTTGCTGGCAACGAACACTGAAGCTTTCTTT. V usage is TRBV7-8 and J usage is TRBJ1-1; D is unresolved. Germline loops: CDR1 SGHVS, CDR2 FQNEAQ. The CDR3 totals 14 residues. With 3 bases removed from V and 1 base from J, the gap between germline ends came to 9 bases.

This clone has just a few counts. The chain employs TRBV5-4 and TRBJ2-2, with D maybe TRBD1 (6 bases). Germline loops: CDR1 SGHNT, CDR2 YYREEE (reference sequence). The CDR3 consists of 15 residues. V lost 5 bases and J 6 bases, leaving 17 bases between the germline ends. CDR3 coding DNA: TGTGCCAGCAGTCAGGGGTCTGTGTTCGCCGGGGAGCTGTTTTTT. Encoded protein: CASSQGSVFAGELFF.

This chain connects TRBV5-5 to TRBJ2-3, with 7 nucleotides matching TRBD2. In germline, CDR1 is SGHKS, CDR2 YYEKEE (reference sequence). The CDR3 consists of 17 residues. The V and J ends lost 1 base and 1 base, in that order; junction bases with no gene match: 9. This CDR3 reads CASSLSSREAGTDTQYF. The CDR3 bases are TGTGCCAGCAGCTTGTCCAGTCGGGAGGCGGGCACAGATACGCAGTATTTT. Combining the CDR3 with reference TRBV5-5 and TRBJ2-3 gives the whole variable domain DAGVTQSPTHLIKTRGQQVTLRCSPISGHKSVSWYQQVLGQGPQFIFQYYEKEERGRGNFPDRFSARQFPNYSSELNVNALLLGDSALYLCASSLSSREAGTDTQYFGPGTRLTVL.

The chain links TRBV5-1 to TRBJ2-5; no definite D call. The V end lost 2 bases, the J end lost 1 base, and 9 bases lay between the germline ends. The CDR3 consists of 14 residues. Germline V lookup: CDR1 SGHRS, CDR2 YFSETQ. The CDR3 loop is CASSLGSSQETQYF. The DNA of the CDR3 is TGCGCCAGCAGCTTAGGTAGCAGCCAAGAGACCCAGTACTTC.

The J gene is TRBJ1-5, the V gene TRBV6-5; D possibly corresponds to TRBD1 (5 bases). V lost 6 bases and J 3 bases, leaving 12 bases between the germline ends. The CDR3 runs 14 residues. Germline V gene data show CDR1 as MNHEY and CDR2 as SVGAGI. The CDR3 coding sequence is TGTGCCAGCAGGCTGGGGGGAATCAATCAGCCCCAGCATTTT. Its protein product is CASRLGGINQPQHF.

The rearrangement links TRBV12-3 or TRBV12-4 to TRBJ2-1; 15 nucleotides agree with TRBD2. With 8 bases clipped from V and 8 bases from J, the junction kept 1 base outside the gene matches. This CDR3 comprises 13 residues. For the CDR3, the DNA is TGTGCCAGCGGGACTAGCGGGAGGTATGAGCAGTTCTTC. Translated: CASGTSGRYEQFF.

In this sample, this clone turned up a few times. The CDR3 is CASSLSPGGRDEQFF. The CDR3 coding sequence is TGTGCCAGCAGCTTAAGCCCCGGGGGAAGGGATGAGCAGTTCTTC. V usage is TRBV7-3 and J usage is TRBJ2-1; D possibly corresponds to TRBD2 (6 bases). CDR3 length: 15 residues. V was shortened by 1 base and J by 8 bases, with 15 bases between the two germline ends. Germline CDR1 and CDR2: SGHTA and FQGTGA. Full variable domain (missing parts from reference TRBV7-3 and TRBJ2-1): GAGVSQTPSNKVTEKGKYVELRCDPISGHTALYWYRQSLGQGPEFLIYFQGTGAADDSGLPNDRFFAVRPEGSVSTLKIQRTERGDSAVYLCASSLSPGGRDEQFFGPGTRLTVL.

The chain combines TRBV6-6 with TRBJ2-7; TRBD2 matches at 9 bases. CDR1 MNHNY and CDR2 SVGAGI come from the germline V gene (reference sequence). The V and J ends lost 5 bases and 0 bases, in that order; junction bases with no gene match: 14. The CDR3 totals 18 residues. In DNA, the CDR3 is TGTGCCAGCAGTCAGGGTTTAGCGGGAGCGACAGGCTCCTACGAGCAGTACTTC. The encoded protein is CASSQGLAGATGSYEQYF.

The CDR3 nucleotides are TGTGCCAGTAGTATCCCCCGGACAGTAGGTGAAAAACTGTTTTTT. It specifies CASSIPRTVGEKLFF. The V gene is TRBV19, the J gene TRBJ1-4; TRBD1 is a possible D gene (6 bases). The CDR3 covers 15 residues. V lost 3 bases, J lost 7 bases, and 15 bases lay in between. Germline CDR1 reads LNHDA; CDR2 reads SQIVND (reference sequence).

Points on this clone: The same CDR3 can be traced to other DNA sequences in this sample. V and J are TRBV27 and TRBJ1-6; 7 positions match TRBD1. Unmatched junction bases numbered 10, after V lost 5 bases and J lost 9 bases. CDR3 length: 15 residues. Germline lookup yields CDR1 MNHEY and CDR2 SMNVEV (reference sequence). The CDR3 spells CASSVTGPGGSPLHF. CDR3 bases: TGTGCCAGCAGTGTGACAGGGCCTGGTGGTTCACCCCTCCACTTT.

V gene TRBV24-1 combines with J gene TRBJ2-1; 14 positions match TRBD2. With 4 bases clipped from V and 1 base from J, the junction kept 2 bases outside the gene matches. CDR3 size: 17 residues. Germline CDR1 and CDR2: KGHDR and SFDVKD. This CDR3 reads CATSEGTSGRSYNEQFF. In DNA form, the CDR3 reads TGTGCCACCAGTGAGGGGACTAGCGGGAGATCCTACAATGAGCAGTTCTTC.

This clone turned up a few times. The chain has TRBV7-8 and TRBJ2-7, with TRBD2 matching 11 bases. The CDR3 is 16 residues long. J gave up 7 bases and V 1 base, and 9 bases lay outside the gene matches. Germline CDR1 is SGHVS and CDR2 is FQNEAQ. The CDR3 loop is CASSLVPGLAAPEQYF. CDR3 nucleotides: TGTGCCAGCAGCTTAGTCCCGGGACTAGCGGCCCCGGAGCAGTACTTC. Full variable domain (remainder filled in from reference TRBV7-8 and TRBJ2-7): GAGVSQSPRYKVAKRGQDVALRCDPISGHVSLFWYQQALGQGPEFLTYFQNEAQLDKSGLPSDRFFAERPEGSVSTLKIQRTQQEDSAVYLCASSLVPGLAAPEQYFGPGTRLTVT.